The clone carrying this T cell receptor (beta chain) was counted once. This sample stems from a study of blood T cell repertoires in COVID-19. At the level of the study: Spain, Italy and the United States supplied samples that represented acute and convalescent COVID-19.

This table comes from immunoSEQ multiplex PCR, and its TCRdb copy is limited to in-frame clones, with some not included. Among around 60,000 clones, approximately 88% were seen once, and the ten largest hold approximately 3.4%. The sequenced material came from peripheral blood. The source is a man aged 50 to 60 with active COVID-19.

In nucleotides, the CDR3 is TGTGCCAGCAGCTTGTCAGGGGGTTATGACTATGGCTACACCTTC. This translates into CASSLSGGYDYGYTF. The chain couples TRBV5-6 to TRBJ1-2; 7 bases map to TRBD1. Germline values: CDR1 SGHDT, CDR2 YYEEEE. The V and J ends lost 1 base and 3 bases, in that order; junction bases with no gene match: 6. The CDR3 length is 15 residues.